This TCR beta chain was captured by sequencing in a study of CD8+ T cells in alopecia areata. The CDR3 spans 14 residues. In germline, CDR1 is SGDLS, CDR2 YYNGEE. After removal of 2 bases from V and 7 bases from J, the junction contained 9 bases not matched to a gene. It was cDNA, reverse transcribed from extracted RNA, that served as the sequencing template. Method: immunoSEQ multiplex PCR; TCRdb's copy keeps in-frame clones and lacks some. Found here are tens of thousands of clones, approximately 30% of them singletons; the top ten hold under 15%. The treatment: oral pan-JAK inhibitor, 5-10 mg twice daily.

The sample consisted of CD8+ T cells sorted from blood, taken at week 4, from a patient treated with tofacitinib. This chain links TRBV9 with TRBJ2-7, with TRBD1 matching 7 bases. This TCR was recovered from a human donor with alopecia areata. As DNA, the CDR3 is TGTGCCAGCAGCGTTTCGACAGGGCAGGGTGAGCAGTACTTC. It is translated as CASSVSTGQGEQYF.